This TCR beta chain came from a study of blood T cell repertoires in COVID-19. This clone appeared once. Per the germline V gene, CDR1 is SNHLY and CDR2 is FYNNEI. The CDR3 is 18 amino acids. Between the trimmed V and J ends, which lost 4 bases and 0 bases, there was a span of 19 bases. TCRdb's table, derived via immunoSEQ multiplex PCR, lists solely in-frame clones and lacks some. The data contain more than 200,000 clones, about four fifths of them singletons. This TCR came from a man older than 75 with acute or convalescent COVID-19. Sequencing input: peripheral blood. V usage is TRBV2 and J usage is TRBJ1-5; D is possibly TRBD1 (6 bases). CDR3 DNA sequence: TGTGCCAGCAGTGCGGAAAAGGGGGTATACTATAGCAATCAGCCCCAGCATTTT. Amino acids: CASSAEKGVYYSNQPQHF. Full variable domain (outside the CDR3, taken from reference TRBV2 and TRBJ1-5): EPEVTQTPSHQVTQMGQEVILRCVPISNHLYFYWYRQILGQKVEFLVSFYNNEISEKSEIFDDQFSVERPDGSNFTLKIRSTKLEDSAMYFCASSAEKGVYYSNQPQHFGDGTRLSIL.